The present T cell receptor (beta chain) was sequenced within a study of blood T cell repertoires in COVID-19. As for the study in general: Sources were T cells, B-cell-depleted T cells, or PBMCs; the material itself was cDNA or gDNA.

The CDR3 loop spans 15 amino acids. Germline CDR1 ENHRY, CDR2 SYGVKD. Deletions cut 6 bases from V and 0 bases from J, with 9 bases between. In the study's own analysis: Amplification from reference gene primers served as the basis for estimated nucleated cell counts. Libraries were prepared by immunoSEQ multiplex PCR; TCRdb keeps only in-frame clonotypes and omits some of them. D and trimming were read from the DNA, whereas the V and J calls and clone size are those reported in that table. The sample lists about 170,000 clones; roughly 80% were seen once. Sequences were obtained from peripheral blood. J is TRBJ2-6 and V is TRBV10-3; TRBD2 is a possible D gene (6 bases). This clonotype originated in a woman in her seventies with COVID-19, enrolled during active disease. The CDR3 reads CAIRETSSGANVLTF. In DNA, the CDR3 is TGTGCCATCAGGGAGACTAGCTCTGGGGCCAACGTCCTGACTTTC.